The 9 T cell receptor beta chains presented below share a single source sample, sequenced in a study of T cell responses to AZD1222 COVID-19 vaccine (dated by TCRdb to about 2021). Library preparation employed the immunoSEQ multiplex PCR assay. TCRdb obtained this table from immuneACCESS and retained in-frame rearrangements with V and J assigned. These tables miss some clones; where compared with another copy, unresolved V genes account for less than half of the shortfall, and the remainder is unexplained. This sample comprises roughly 100,000 clones, roughly 90% of them detected only once. Jointly, the top ten make up approximately 5.4% of the sample. Reading the label with the study, this specimen's time point is: baseline before first vaccination. Material: peripheral blood, obtained on day 0 of AZD1222 vaccination. These receptors originate from an adult in good health.

The V call is TRBV5-5, the J call TRBJ2-4, with D unresolved. The germline gives CDR1 SGHKS, CDR2 YYEKEE (reference sequence). V was clipped by 4 bases and J by 6 bases, with 8 bases between them. The CDR3 is made up of 12 amino acids. CDR3 sequence: CASSVDGNIQYF. The CDR3 nucleotides are TGTGCCAGCAGCGTGGACGGAAACATTCAGTACTTC.

This clone was found a few times. The CDR3 spells CASRAFRGLAVSNQPQHF. In DNA, the CDR3 is TGTGCCAGCAGGGCTTTCCGAGGTCTGGCTGTGAGCAATCAGCCCCAGCATTTT. The chain is built from TRBV28 and TRBJ1-5; no firm D call. The CDR3 has 18 residues. The germline V gene has CDR1 MDHEN and CDR2 SYDVKM. The V gene lost 6 bases and the J gene lost 1 base, with 22 bases spanning the gap.

The chain carries TRBV4-1 and TRBJ1-1; unclear D gene. The V and J ends lost 3 bases and 4 bases respectively, with 12 bases between them. Per germline, CDR1 MGHRA and CDR2 YSYEKL. The CDR3 is 14 residues long. The CDR3 loop is CASSQLVPGTEAFF. CDR3 nucleotide sequence: TGCGCCAGCAGCCAGCTTGTGCCAGGCACTGAAGCTTTCTTT.

The V gene is TRBV6-1, the J gene TRBJ1-2, with a possible D match to TRBD1 (6 bases). Trimming took 2 bases from V and 5 from J, leaving 12 bases between them. The CDR3 extends over 14 amino acids. Germline V gives CDR1 MNHNS, CDR2 SASEGT. CDR3 DNA: TGTGCCAGCAGTGAACCGACAGGCGTGTATGGCTACACCTTC. Its protein is CASSEPTGVYGYTF.

J is TRBJ2-1 and V is TRBV6-1; D gene unclear. Germline lookup yields CDR1 MNHNS and CDR2 SASEGT. V lost 0 bases to trimming and J lost 0 bases, with 18 bases between them. The CDR3 has 19 amino acids. The chain's CDR3 is CASSEAVANVISSYNEQFF. DNA of the CDR3: TGTGCCAGCAGTGAAGCAGTGGCTAACGTCATCAGCTCCTACAATGAGCAGTTCTTC.

The chain recombines TRBV9 with TRBJ2-1; D might be TRBD2 (6 bases). The V gene lost 0 bases and the J gene lost 0 bases, with 10 bases spanning the gap. The CDR3 covers 16 residues. CDR1 SGDLS and CDR2 YYNGEE come from the germline V gene. The CDR3 loop reads CASSVGAGNSYNEQFF. The DNA for the CDR3 is TGTGCCAGCAGCGTAGGGGCGGGAAACTCCTACAATGAGCAGTTCTTC.

The chain uses TRBV6-1 and TRBJ1-5; TRBD1 aligns across 8 bases. Trimming removed 1 base from V and 7 bases from J; junction bases left unmatched: 12. This CDR3 has 17 amino acids. The germline V gene has CDR1 MNHNS and CDR2 SASEGT. CDR3 loop: CASSEVHSQGARQPQHF. CDR3 sequence (DNA): TGTGCCAGCAGTGAAGTACATAGTCAGGGGGCTAGGCAGCCCCAGCATTTT.

DNA for the CDR3: TGTGCCAGCACGGGGGAGGGGGAGCCCCAGCATTTT. As protein: CASTGEGEPQHF. The chain links TRBV28 to TRBJ1-5; the D gene is possibly TRBD1 (6 bases). The CDR3 has 12 amino acids. Per germline, CDR1 MDHEN and CDR2 SYDVKM. V was pared by 7 bases and J by 8 bases, with 12 bases between.

The V gene is TRBV3-1 (or the pseudogene TRBV3-2), the J gene TRBJ2-5; D perhaps matches TRBD2 (5 bases). V dropped 3 bases and J dropped 3 bases, with 11 bases sitting between them. Germline CDR1 is LGHDT and CDR2 is YNNKEL (reference sequence). This CDR3 spans 14 amino acids. In nucleotides, the CDR3 is TGTGCCAGCAGCCATTCGGGTAGCGAAGAGACCCAGTACTTC. Translating gives CASSHSGSEETQYF.